This is a list of T cell receptor beta chains from one sample in a study of Tregs in tolerant kidney transplant recipients. Here immunoSEQ multiplex PCR was the method, and the copy in TCRdb shows in-frame clones only, minus some. The profile shows about 94,000 clones, 93% of them singletons. Sequencing was performed on CD4+ T cells from blood, taken before the transplant. The receptor set was obtained from a human donor who received a combined kidney and bone marrow transplant. Each CDR3 is given with its conserved first and last residue. Fields, in order: clone size, D gene, J gene, V gene, CDR3 protein, CDR3 DNA. The D gene is left open where the match is weak. A row's size may be missing; if present it is once, few, many or a size class.

clone size: .; D gene: TRBD1; J gene: TRBJ1-4; V gene: TRBV28; CDR3 protein: CASSQGQSNEKLFF; CDR3 DNA: TGTGCCAGCAGTCAGGGACAGTCAAATGAAAAACTGTTTTTT
clone size: .; D gene: TRBD1; J gene: TRBJ2-5; V gene: TRBV5-1; CDR3 protein: CASSQPLGQGTGETQYF; CDR3 DNA: TGCGCCAGCAGCCAACCCCTAGGACAGGGGACGGGAGAGACCCAGTACTTC
clone size: .; D gene: TRBD1; J gene: TRBJ2-7; V gene: TRBV5-1; CDR3 protein: CASSLRGQGYEQYF; CDR3 DNA: TGCGCCAGCAGCTTGCGGGGACAGGGTTACGAGCAGTACTTC
clone size: few; D gene: TRBD2; J gene: TRBJ2-2; V gene: TRBV4-2; CDR3 protein: CASGGEGNGELFF; CDR3 DNA: TGTGCCAGCGGGGGGGAAGGGAACGGGGAGCTGTTTTTT
clone size: .; D gene: .; J gene: TRBJ1-2; V gene: TRBV6-5; CDR3 protein: CASSYRTDANYGYTF; CDR3 DNA: TGTGCCAGCAGTTACAGGACAGACGCCAACTATGGCTACACCTTC
clone size: .; D gene: TRBD1; J gene: TRBJ1-2; V gene: TRBV7-9; CDR3 protein: CASSHGTGGFDYGYTF; CDR3 DNA: TGTGCCAGCAGCCACGGGACAGGGGGCTTTGACTATGGCTACACCTTC
clone size: .; D gene: TRBD2; J gene: TRBJ2-1; V gene: TRBV29-1; CDR3 protein: CSRSSGLYNEQFF; CDR3 DNA: TGCAGCAGGTCTAGCGGACTATACAATGAGCAGTTCTTC
clone size: .; D gene: TRBD2; J gene: TRBJ2-7; V gene: TRBV5-1; CDR3 protein: CASSQRGGSYEQYF; CDR3 DNA: TGCGCCAGCAGCCAGCGCGGGGGCTCCTACGAGCAGTACTTC
clone size: .; D gene: .; J gene: TRBJ1-5; V gene: TRBV19; CDR3 protein: CASSSEDSEYQPQHF; CDR3 DNA: TGTGCCAGTAGTTCTGAAGATTCGGAGTATCAGCCCCAGCATTTT
clone size: once; D gene: TRBD2; J gene: TRBJ2-5; V gene: TRBV6-5; CDR3 protein: CATSGSDQETQYF; CDR3 DNA: TGTGCCACCAGCGGGAGTGACCAAGAGACCCAGTACTTC
clone size: .; D gene: TRBD2; J gene: TRBJ2-2; V gene: TRBV2; CDR3 protein: CASSRTSGGVGELFF; CDR3 DNA: TGTGCCAGCAGTCGGACTAGCGGGGGGGTCGGGGAGCTGTTTTTT
clone size: .; D gene: .; J gene: TRBJ2-3; V gene: TRBV10-3; CDR3 protein: CAISELAGVADTQYF; CDR3 DNA: TGTGCCATCAGTGAGTTAGCAGGGGTGGCAGATACGCAGTATTTT
clone size: .; D gene: TRBD2; J gene: TRBJ2-5; V gene: TRBV30; CDR3 protein: CAWSVPLTSGVETQYF; CDR3 DNA: TGTGCCTGGAGTGTACCCCTGACTAGCGGGGTCGAGACCCAGTACTTC
clone size: .; D gene: .; J gene: TRBJ2-1; V gene: TRBV7-3; CDR3 protein: CASSLNRGGDEQFF; CDR3 DNA: TGTGCCAGCAGCTTAAACAGGGGCGGGGATGAGCAGTTCTTC
clone size: .; D gene: TRBD1; J gene: TRBJ2-7; V gene: TRBV20-1; CDR3 protein: CSARDRGQGDF; CDR3 DNA: TGCAGTGCTAGAGATCGAGGACAGGGGGACTTC
clone size: .; D gene: TRBD2; J gene: TRBJ2-3; V gene: TRBV28; CDR3 protein: CASTSYSASGGRAADTQYF; CDR3 DNA: TGTGCCAGCACCTCCTATTCGGCTAGCGGGGGGCGGGCGGCAGATACGCAGTATTTT
clone size: once; D gene: .; J gene: TRBJ2-2; V gene: TRBV7-9; CDR3 protein: CASSRRTANTGELFF; CDR3 DNA: TGTGCCAGCAGCCGTCGGACAGCGAACACCGGGGAGCTGTTTTTT
clone size: once; D gene: .; J gene: TRBJ1-4; V gene: TRBV5-8; CDR3 protein: CASSLGHASVATNEKLFF; CDR3 DNA: TGTGCCAGCAGCCTGGGACACGCGTCCGTTGCAACTAATGAAAAACTGTTTTTT
clone size: .; D gene: .; J gene: TRBJ2-7; V gene: TRBV5-1; CDR3 protein: CASSLTPPEGEQYF; CDR3 DNA: TGCGCCAGCAGCTTGACCCCCCCGGAGGGCGAGCAGTACTTC
clone size: .; D gene: TRBD2; J gene: TRBJ2-1; V gene: TRBV5-1; CDR3 protein: CASSIDGTIYNEQFF; CDR3 DNA: TGCGCCAGCAGCATTGACGGGACTATTTACAATGAGCAGTTCTTC
clone size: .; D gene: TRBD2; J gene: TRBJ2-3; V gene: TRBV5-1; CDR3 protein: CASSSLPSGEIDTQYF; CDR3 DNA: TGCGCCAGCAGCTCGCTCCCTAGCGGGGAAATAGATACGCAGTATTTT
clone size: .; D gene: .; J gene: TRBJ1-2; V gene: TRBV25-1; CDR3 protein: CASSEWGGVSYGYTF; CDR3 DNA: TGTGCCAGCAGTGAATGGGGGGGAGTATCCTATGGCTACACCTTC
clone size: few; D gene: .; J gene: TRBJ2-7; V gene: TRBV7-2; CDR3 protein: CASSLGGSGTYEQYF; CDR3 DNA: TGTGCCAGCAGCTTAGGAGGAAGCGGAACCTACGAGCAGTACTTC
clone size: .; D gene: .; J gene: TRBJ1-4; V gene: TRBV5-1; CDR3 protein: CASSFVQGTRTNEKLFF; CDR3 DNA: TGCGCCAGCAGCTTCGTTCAGGGGACGCGTACTAATGAAAAACTGTTTTTT
clone size: once; D gene: .; J gene: TRBJ2-3; V gene: TRBV30; CDR3 protein: CAWSIQADTQYF; CDR3 DNA: TGTGCCTGGAGTATACAGGCTGATACGCAGTATTTT
clone size: .; D gene: TRBD1; J gene: TRBJ1-4; V gene: TRBV7-9; CDR3 protein: CASSLSRDRGEKLFF; CDR3 DNA: TGTGCCAGCAGCTTGAGCCGGGACAGGGGAGAAAAACTGTTTTTT
clone size: .; D gene: .; J gene: TRBJ1-6; V gene: TRBV30; CDR3 protein: CAWSAAGGSPLHF; CDR3 DNA: TGTGCCTGGAGTGCGGCTGGGGGGTCACCCCTCCACTTT
clone size: .; D gene: .; J gene: TRBJ2-7; V gene: TRBV9; CDR3 protein: CASSVGSGTYEQYF; CDR3 DNA: TGTGCCAGCAGCGTGGGGTCAGGGACCTACGAGCAGTACTTC
clone size: .; D gene: TRBD1; J gene: TRBJ2-2; V gene: TRBV6-5; CDR3 protein: CASSYSRQGTGELFF; CDR3 DNA: TGTGCCAGCAGTTACTCTCGACAGGGGACCGGGGAGCTGTTTTTT
clone size: .; D gene: TRBD2; J gene: TRBJ2-7; V gene: TRBV11-3; CDR3 protein: CASSVLGLAGVYEQYF; CDR3 DNA: TGTGCCAGCAGCGTCTTGGGGCTAGCGGGAGTTTACGAGCAGTACTTC
clone size: .; D gene: TRBD2; J gene: TRBJ2-5; V gene: TRBV12-5; CDR3 protein: CASAKLAEETQYF; CDR3 DNA: TGTGCTAGTGCCAAACTAGCGGAAGAGACCCAGTACTTC
clone size: .; D gene: .; J gene: TRBJ2-2; V gene: TRBV6-4; CDR3 protein: CASSDSLAGTGELFF; CDR3 DNA: TGTGCCAGCAGTGATTCTCTAGCCGGGACCGGGGAGCTGTTTTTT
clone size: .; D gene: TRBD1; J gene: TRBJ1-2; V gene: TRBV7-2; CDR3 protein: CASSWTGKTNYGYTF; CDR3 DNA: TGTGCCAGCAGCTGGACAGGGAAAACTAACTATGGCTACACCTTC
clone size: .; D gene: TRBD1; J gene: TRBJ2-7; V gene: TRBV10-3; CDR3 protein: CAINPGQMSYEQYF; CDR3 DNA: TGTGCCATCAATCCGGGACAGATGTCCTACGAGCAGTACTTC
clone size: .; D gene: TRBD1; J gene: TRBJ2-5; V gene: TRBV7-6; CDR3 protein: CASSPTQGVETQYF; CDR3 DNA: TGTGCCAGCAGTCCGACCCAGGGGGTGGAGACCCAGTACTTC
clone size: .; D gene: .; J gene: TRBJ2-2; V gene: TRBV18; CDR3 protein: CASSLERGKNTGELFF; CDR3 DNA: TGTGCCAGCTCCCTCGAGAGGGGGAAGAACACCGGGGAGCTGTTTTTT
clone size: .; D gene: .; J gene: TRBJ1-4; V gene: TRBV28; CDR3 protein: CASSYKGAPINEKLFF; CDR3 DNA: TGTGCCAGCAGTTACAAAGGAGCACCGATTAATGAAAAACTGTTTTTT
clone size: .; D gene: .; J gene: TRBJ1-5; V gene: TRBV9; CDR3 protein: CASSGGGPQHF; CDR3 DNA: TGTGCCAGCAGCGGGGGAGGGCCCCAGCATTTT
clone size: .; D gene: TRBD2; J gene: TRBJ2-3; V gene: TRBV11-3; CDR3 protein: CASSSGLAGGGDTQYF; CDR3 DNA: TGTGCCAGCAGCTCTGGACTAGCGGGGGGAGGAGATACGCAGTATTTT
clone size: .; D gene: TRBD1; J gene: TRBJ2-2; V gene: TRBV11-3; CDR3 protein: CASSSRTGYTGELFF; CDR3 DNA: TGTGCCAGCAGCTCCAGGACAGGGTATACCGGGGAGCTGTTTTTT
clone size: few; D gene: .; J gene: TRBJ1-6; V gene: TRBV7-2; CDR3 protein: CASSLDGGNSPLHF; CDR3 DNA: TGTGCCAGCAGCTTAGACGGGGGTAATTCCCCCCTCCACTTT
clone size: .; D gene: TRBD1; J gene: TRBJ2-7; V gene: TRBV18; CDR3 protein: CASSPLSLRGQGSYEQYF; CDR3 DNA: TGTGCCAGCTCACCACTAAGTTTGAGGGGACAGGGCTCCTACGAGCAGTACTTC
clone size: .; D gene: .; J gene: TRBJ2-7; V gene: TRBV6-1; CDR3 protein: CASSEGRVAYEQYF; CDR3 DNA: TGTGCCAGCAGTGAAGGGCGGGTTGCCTACGAGCAGTACTTC
clone size: .; D gene: TRBD2; J gene: TRBJ2-7; V gene: TRBV4-2; CDR3 protein: CASSQDQTSGRAYEQYF; CDR3 DNA: TGTGCCAGCAGCCAAGACCAAACTAGCGGGAGGGCCTACGAGCAGTACTTC
clone size: .; D gene: .; J gene: TRBJ2-7; V gene: TRBV5-4; CDR3 protein: CASSFQRTVSYEQYF; CDR3 DNA: TGTGCCAGCAGCTTTCAAAGGACAGTTTCCTACGAGCAGTACTTC
clone size: .; D gene: .; J gene: TRBJ2-2; V gene: TRBV5-1; CDR3 protein: CASKQEANTGELFF; CDR3 DNA: TGCGCCAGCAAACAGGAAGCGAACACCGGGGAGCTGTTTTTT
clone size: .; D gene: .; J gene: TRBJ2-3; V gene: TRBV5-4; CDR3 protein: CASSPRSLSASTDTQYF; CDR3 DNA: TGTGCCAGCAGCCCACGAAGTCTTAGCGCGAGCACAGATACGCAGTATTTT
clone size: .; D gene: TRBD1; J gene: TRBJ2-7; V gene: TRBV6-1; CDR3 protein: CAIRDRGGYEQYF; CDR3 DNA: TGTGCCATCCGGGACAGGGGGGGATACGAGCAGTACTTC
clone size: .; D gene: .; J gene: TRBJ1-5; V gene: TRBV2; CDR3 protein: CASSEKGTRRPQHF; CDR3 DNA: TGTGCCAGCAGTGAGAAGGGGACAAGGAGGCCCCAGCATTTT
clone size: .; D gene: TRBD2; J gene: TRBJ2-1; V gene: TRBV11-3; CDR3 protein: CASSLGTSSNEQFF; CDR3 DNA: TGTGCCAGCAGCTTAGGGACTAGCAGCAATGAGCAGTTCTTC
clone size: .; D gene: .; J gene: TRBJ2-6; V gene: TRBV6-1; CDR3 protein: CASSETWSSGANVLTF; CDR3 DNA: TGTGCCAGCAGTGAGACTTGGAGCTCTGGGGCCAACGTCCTGACTTTC
clone size: .; D gene: TRBD2; J gene: TRBJ2-3; V gene: TRBV12-5; CDR3 protein: CASVLAGGADTQYF; CDR3 DNA: TGTGCTAGTGTCCTAGCGGGGGGGGCGGATACGCAGTATTTT
clone size: once; D gene: TRBD1; J gene: TRBJ2-7; V gene: TRBV7-9; CDR3 protein: CASSLDLRDRGRYEQYF; CDR3 DNA: TGTGCCAGCAGCTTAGACCTCCGGGACAGGGGACGATACGAGCAGTACTTC
clone size: .; D gene: TRBD2; J gene: TRBJ2-1; V gene: TRBV27; CDR3 protein: CASSSFRLAGLNEQFF; CDR3 DNA: TGTGCCAGCAGTTCCTTCAGACTAGCGGGGTTAAATGAGCAGTTCTTC
clone size: .; D gene: .; J gene: TRBJ2-7; V gene: TRBV6-4; CDR3 protein: CASRRDPSSYEQYF; CDR3 DNA: TGTGCCAGCAGGCGGGACCCCAGCTCCTACGAGCAGTACTTC